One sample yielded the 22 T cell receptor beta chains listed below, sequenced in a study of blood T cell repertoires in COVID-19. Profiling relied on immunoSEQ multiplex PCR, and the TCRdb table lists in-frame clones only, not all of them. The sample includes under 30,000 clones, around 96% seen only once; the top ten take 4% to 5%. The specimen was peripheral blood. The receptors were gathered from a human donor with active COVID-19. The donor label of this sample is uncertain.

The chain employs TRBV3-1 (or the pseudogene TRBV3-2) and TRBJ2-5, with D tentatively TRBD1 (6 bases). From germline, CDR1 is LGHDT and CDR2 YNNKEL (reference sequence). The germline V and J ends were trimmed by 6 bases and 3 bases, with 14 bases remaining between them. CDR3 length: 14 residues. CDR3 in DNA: TGTGCCAGCAGTCGCTACAGGGCCGAAGAGACCCAGTACTTC. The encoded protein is CASSRYRAEETQYF.

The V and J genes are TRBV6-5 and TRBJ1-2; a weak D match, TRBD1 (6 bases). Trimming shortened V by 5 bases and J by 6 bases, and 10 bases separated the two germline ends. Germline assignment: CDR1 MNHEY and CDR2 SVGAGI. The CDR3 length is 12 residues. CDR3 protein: CASSSRGNGYTF. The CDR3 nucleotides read TGTGCCAGCAGTAGCAGGGGAAATGGCTACACCTTC.

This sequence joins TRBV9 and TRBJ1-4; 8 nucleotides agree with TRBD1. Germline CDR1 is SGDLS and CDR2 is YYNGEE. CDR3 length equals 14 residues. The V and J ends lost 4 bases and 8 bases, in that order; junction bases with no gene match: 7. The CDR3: CASSPTGAGEKLFF. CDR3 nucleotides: TGTGCCAGCAGCCCGACAGGGGCAGGGGAAAAACTGTTTTTT.

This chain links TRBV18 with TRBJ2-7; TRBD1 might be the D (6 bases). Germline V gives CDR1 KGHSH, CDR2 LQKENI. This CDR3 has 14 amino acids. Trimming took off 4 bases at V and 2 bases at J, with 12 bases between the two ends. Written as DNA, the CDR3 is TGTGCCAGCTCACGAGCACAGGGAACCTACGAGCAGTACTTC. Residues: CASSRAQGTYEQYF.

Written as DNA, the CDR3 is TGTGCCAGCAGCCTTAGGACAGGCCGCACCGGGGAGCTGTTTTTT. Translating gives CASSLRTGRTGELFF. The rearrangement links TRBV3-1 (or the pseudogene TRBV3-2) to TRBJ2-2, with TRBD1 identical over 7 bases. CDR1 and CDR2 from the germline V gene are LGHDT and YNNKEL (reference sequence). CDR3 length: 15 residues. J gave up 4 bases and V 4 bases, and 6 bases lay outside the gene matches.

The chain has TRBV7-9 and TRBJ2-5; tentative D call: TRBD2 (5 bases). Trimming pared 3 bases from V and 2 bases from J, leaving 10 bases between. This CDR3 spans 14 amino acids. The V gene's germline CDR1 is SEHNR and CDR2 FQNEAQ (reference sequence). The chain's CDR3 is CASSFGLRQETQYF. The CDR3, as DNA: TGTGCCAGCAGCTTCGGACTCCGGCAAGAGACCCAGTACTTC.

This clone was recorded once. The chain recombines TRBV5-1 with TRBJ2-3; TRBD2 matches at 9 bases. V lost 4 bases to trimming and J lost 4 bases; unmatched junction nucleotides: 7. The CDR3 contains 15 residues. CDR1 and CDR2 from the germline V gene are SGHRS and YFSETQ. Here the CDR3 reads CASSSPGLASDTQYF. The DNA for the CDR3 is TGCGCCAGCAGCAGTCCGGGACTAGCTTCAGATACGCAGTATTTT.

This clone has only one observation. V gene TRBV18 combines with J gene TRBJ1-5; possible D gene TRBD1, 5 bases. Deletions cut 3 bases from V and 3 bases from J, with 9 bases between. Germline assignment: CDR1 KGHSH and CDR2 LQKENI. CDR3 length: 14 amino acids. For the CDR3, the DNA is TGTGCCAGCTCACCGGGGCAGAACAATCAGCCCCAGCATTTT. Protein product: CASSPGQNNQPQHF.

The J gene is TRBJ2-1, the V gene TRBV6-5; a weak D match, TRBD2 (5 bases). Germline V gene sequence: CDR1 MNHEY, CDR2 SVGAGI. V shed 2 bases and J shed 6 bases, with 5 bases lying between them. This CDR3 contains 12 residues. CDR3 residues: CASSYEGNEQFF. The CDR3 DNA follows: TGTGCCAGCAGTTACGAGGGCAATGAGCAGTTCTTC.

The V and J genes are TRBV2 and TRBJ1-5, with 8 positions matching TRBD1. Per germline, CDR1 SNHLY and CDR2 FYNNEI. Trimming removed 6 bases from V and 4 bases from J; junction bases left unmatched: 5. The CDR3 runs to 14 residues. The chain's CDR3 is CASRVNRGNQPQHF. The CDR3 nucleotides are TGTGCCAGCAGAGTCAACAGGGGGAATCAGCCCCAGCATTTT.

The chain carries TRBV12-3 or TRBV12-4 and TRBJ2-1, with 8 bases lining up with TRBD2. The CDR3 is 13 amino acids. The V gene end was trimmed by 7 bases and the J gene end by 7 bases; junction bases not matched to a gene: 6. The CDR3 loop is CASIGGRINEQFF. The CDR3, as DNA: TGTGCCAGCATCGGCGGGAGGATTAATGAGCAGTTCTTC.

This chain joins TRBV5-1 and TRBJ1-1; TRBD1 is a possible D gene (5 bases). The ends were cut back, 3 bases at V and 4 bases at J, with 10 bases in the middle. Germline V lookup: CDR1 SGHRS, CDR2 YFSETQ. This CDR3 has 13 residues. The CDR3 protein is CASSSQAPTEAFF. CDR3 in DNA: TGCGCCAGCAGCTCACAGGCTCCCACTGAAGCTTTCTTT.

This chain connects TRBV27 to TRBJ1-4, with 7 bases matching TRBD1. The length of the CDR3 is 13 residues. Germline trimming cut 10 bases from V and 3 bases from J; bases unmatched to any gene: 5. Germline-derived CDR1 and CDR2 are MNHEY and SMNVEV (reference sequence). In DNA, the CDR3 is TGTGCCATCGCTAGGGGGCCTAATGAAAAACTGTTTTTT. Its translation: CAIARGPNEKLFF.

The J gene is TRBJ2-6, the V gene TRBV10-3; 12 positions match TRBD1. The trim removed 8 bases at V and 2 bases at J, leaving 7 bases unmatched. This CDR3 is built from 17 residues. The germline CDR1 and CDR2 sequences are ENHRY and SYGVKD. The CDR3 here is CAIGLGTGGTGANVLTF. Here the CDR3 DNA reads TGTGCCATCGGCCTCGGGACAGGGGGCACTGGGGCCAACGTCCTGACTTTC.

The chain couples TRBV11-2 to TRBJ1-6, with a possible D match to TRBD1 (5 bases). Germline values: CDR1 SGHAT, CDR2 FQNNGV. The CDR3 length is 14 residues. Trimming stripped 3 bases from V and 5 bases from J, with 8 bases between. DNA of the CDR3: TGTGCCAGCAGCTTTGGGGCGGATAATTCACCCCTCCACTTT. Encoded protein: CASSFGADNSPLHF.

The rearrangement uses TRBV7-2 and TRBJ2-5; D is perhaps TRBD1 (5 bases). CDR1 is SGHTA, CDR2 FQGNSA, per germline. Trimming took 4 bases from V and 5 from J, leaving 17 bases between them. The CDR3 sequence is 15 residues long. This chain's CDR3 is CASSSTLGPWETQYF. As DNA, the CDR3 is TGTGCCAGCAGCTCAACCCTGGGGCCGTGGGAGACCCAGTACTTC.

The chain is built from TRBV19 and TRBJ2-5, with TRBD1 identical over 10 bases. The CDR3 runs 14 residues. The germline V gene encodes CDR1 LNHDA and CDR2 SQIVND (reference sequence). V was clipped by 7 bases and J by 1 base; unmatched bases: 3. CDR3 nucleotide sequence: TGTGCCAGTAATCGGGACAGGGGCCAAGAGACCCAGTACTTC. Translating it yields CASNRDRGQETQYF.

The CDR3 nucleotides are TGTGCCAGCAGTGAAGTTCCAGGGGGGATAAATGAAAAACTGTTTTTT. It codes for CASSEVPGGINEKLFF. J is TRBJ1-4 and V is TRBV6-1, with 7 bases lining up with TRBD1. With 1 base clipped from V and 5 bases from J, the junction kept 7 bases outside the gene matches. Germline-derived CDR1 and CDR2 are MNHNS and SASEGT. The CDR3 totals 16 residues.

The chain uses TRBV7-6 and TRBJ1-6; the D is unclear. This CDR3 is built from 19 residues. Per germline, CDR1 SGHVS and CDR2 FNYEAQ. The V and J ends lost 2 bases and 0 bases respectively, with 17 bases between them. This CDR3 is CASSLTLARRSSYNSPLHF. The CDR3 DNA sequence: TGTGCCAGCAGCTTAACTCTCGCGCGCCGGAGCTCCTATAATTCACCCCTCCACTTT.

In DNA form, the CDR3 reads TGTGCCAGCTTCGAAACTAGCGGGGACCCTCTGAGTTACGAGCAGTACTTC. Translating gives CASFETSGDPLSYEQYF. The J gene is TRBJ2-7, the V gene TRBV21-1; the table assigns TRBD2, which was not confirmed against the DNA. TRBV21-1 is a pseudogene locus. The CDR3 loop spans 17 amino acids.

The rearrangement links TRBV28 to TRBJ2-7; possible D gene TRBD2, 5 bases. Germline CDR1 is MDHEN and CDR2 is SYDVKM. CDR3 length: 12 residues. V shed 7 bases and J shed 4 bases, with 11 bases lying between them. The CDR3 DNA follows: TGTGCCAGCAATCGGGGTTGGTACGAGCAGTACTTC. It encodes CASNRGWYEQYF.

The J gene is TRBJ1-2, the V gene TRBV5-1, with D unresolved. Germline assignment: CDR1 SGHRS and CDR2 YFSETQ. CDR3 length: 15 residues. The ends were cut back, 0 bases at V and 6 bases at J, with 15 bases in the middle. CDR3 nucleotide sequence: TGCGCCAGCAGCTTGGGTGTCAGTCGATCCGATGGCTACACCTTC. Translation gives CASSLGVSRSDGYTF.